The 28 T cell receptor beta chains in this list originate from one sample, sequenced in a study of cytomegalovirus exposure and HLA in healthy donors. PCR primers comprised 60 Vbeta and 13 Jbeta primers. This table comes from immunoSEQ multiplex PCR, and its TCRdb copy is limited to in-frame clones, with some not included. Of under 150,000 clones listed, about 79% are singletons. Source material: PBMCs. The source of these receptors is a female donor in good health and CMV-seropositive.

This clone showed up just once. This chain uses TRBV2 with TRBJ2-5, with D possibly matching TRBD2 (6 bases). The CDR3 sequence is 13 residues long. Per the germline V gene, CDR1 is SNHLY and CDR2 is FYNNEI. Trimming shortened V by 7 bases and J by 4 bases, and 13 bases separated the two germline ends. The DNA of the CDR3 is TGTGCCAGCATGGTAGGGGAGGCAGAGACCCAGTACTTC. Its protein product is CASMVGEAETQYF.

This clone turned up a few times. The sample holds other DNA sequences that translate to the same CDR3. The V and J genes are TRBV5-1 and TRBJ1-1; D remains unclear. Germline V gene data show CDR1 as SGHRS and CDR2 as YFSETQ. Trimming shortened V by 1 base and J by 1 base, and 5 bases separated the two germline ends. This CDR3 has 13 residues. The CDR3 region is CASSLTPNTEAFF. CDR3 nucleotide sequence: TGCGCCAGCAGCTTGACACCGAACACTGAAGCTTTCTTT.

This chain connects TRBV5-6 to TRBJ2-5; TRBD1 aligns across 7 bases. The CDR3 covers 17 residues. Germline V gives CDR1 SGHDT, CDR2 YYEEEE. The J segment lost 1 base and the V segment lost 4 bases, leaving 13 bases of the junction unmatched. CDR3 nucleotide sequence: TGTGCCAGCAGCCCCTTTCTCGACAGGGTGGCCCAAGAGACCCAGTACTTC. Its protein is CASSPFLDRVAQETQYF.

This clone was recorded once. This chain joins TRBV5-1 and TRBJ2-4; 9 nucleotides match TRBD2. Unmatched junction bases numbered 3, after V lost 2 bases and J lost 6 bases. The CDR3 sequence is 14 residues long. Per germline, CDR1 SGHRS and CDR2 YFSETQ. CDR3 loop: CASSFGTSSNIQYF. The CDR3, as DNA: TGCGCCAGCAGCTTCGGGACTAGCTCAAACATTCAGTACTTC.

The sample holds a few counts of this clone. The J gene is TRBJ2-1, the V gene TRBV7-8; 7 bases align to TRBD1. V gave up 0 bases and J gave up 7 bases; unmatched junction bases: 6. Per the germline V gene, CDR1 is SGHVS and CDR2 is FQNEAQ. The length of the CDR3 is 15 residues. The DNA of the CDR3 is TGTGCCAGCAGCTTAGCGCCCGGACAGGAGAATGAGCAGTTCTTC. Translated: CASSLAPGQENEQFF.

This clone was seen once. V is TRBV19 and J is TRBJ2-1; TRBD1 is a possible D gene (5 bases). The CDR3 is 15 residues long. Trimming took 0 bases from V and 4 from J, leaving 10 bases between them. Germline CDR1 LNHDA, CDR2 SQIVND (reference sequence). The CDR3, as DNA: TGTGCCAGTAGTATAGACAGGGTGGAGTACAATGAGCAGTTCTTC. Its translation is CASSIDRVEYNEQFF.

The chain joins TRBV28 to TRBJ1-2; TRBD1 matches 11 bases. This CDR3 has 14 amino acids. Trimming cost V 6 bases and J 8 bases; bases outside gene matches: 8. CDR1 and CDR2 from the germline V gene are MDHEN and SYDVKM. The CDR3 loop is CASSPGQGARGYTF. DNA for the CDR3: TGTGCCAGCAGCCCCGGACAGGGGGCACGGGGCTACACCTTC.

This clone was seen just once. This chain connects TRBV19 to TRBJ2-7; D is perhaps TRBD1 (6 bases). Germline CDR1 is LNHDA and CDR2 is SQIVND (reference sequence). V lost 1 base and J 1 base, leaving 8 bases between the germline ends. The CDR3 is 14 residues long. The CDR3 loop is CASSIAGQSYEQYF. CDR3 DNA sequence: TGTGCCAGTAGTATAGCTGGACAGTCCTACGAGCAGTACTTC. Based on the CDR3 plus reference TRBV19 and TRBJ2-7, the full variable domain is DGGITQSPKYLFRKEGQNVTLSCEQNLNHDAMYWYRQDPGQGLRLIYYSQIVNDFQKGDIAEGYSVSREKKESFPLTVTSAQKNPTAFYLCASSIAGQSYEQYFGPGTRLTVT.

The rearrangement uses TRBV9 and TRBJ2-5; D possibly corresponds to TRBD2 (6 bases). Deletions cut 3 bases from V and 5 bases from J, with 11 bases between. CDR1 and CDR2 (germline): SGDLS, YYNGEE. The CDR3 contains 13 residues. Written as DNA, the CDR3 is TGTGCCAGCAGCGGGGGGGTTCGGGAGACCCAGTACTTC. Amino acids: CASSGGVRETQYF. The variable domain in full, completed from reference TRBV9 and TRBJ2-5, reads DSGVTQTPKHLITATGQRVTLRCSPRSGDLSVYWYQQSLDQGLQFLIQYYNGEERAKGNILERFSAQQFPDLHSELNLSSLELGDSALYFCASSGGVRETQYFGPGTRLLVL.

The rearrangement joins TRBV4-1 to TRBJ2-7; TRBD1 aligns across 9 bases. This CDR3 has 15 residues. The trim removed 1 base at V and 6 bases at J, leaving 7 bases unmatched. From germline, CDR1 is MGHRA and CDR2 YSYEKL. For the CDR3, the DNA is TGCGCCAGCAGCCAAGGCGGACAGGGGAGTGGCGAGCAGTACTTC. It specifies CASSQGGQGSGEQYF.

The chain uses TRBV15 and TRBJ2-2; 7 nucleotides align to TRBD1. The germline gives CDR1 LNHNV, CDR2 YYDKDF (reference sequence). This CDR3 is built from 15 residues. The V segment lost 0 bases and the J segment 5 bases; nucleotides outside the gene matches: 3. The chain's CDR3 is CATSRDQGDTGELFF. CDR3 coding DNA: TGTGCCACCAGCAGAGATCAGGGGGATACCGGGGAGCTGTTTTTT.

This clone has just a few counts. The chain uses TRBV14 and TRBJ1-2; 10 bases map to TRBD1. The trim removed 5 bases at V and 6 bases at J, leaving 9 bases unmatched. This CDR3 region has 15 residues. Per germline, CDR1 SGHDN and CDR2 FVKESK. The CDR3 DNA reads TGTGCCAGCAGCTTCACGTCCGGGACAGGGGATGGCTACACCTTC. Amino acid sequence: CASSFTSGTGDGYTF.

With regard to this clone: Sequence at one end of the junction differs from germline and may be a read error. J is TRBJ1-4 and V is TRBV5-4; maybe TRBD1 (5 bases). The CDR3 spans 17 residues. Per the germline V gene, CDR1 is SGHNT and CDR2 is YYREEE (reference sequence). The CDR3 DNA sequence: TGTGCCGGCAGCTTGAGGTCTGGGGGAGGTACTAATGAAAAACTGTTTTTT. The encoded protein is CAGSLRSGGGTNEKLFF.

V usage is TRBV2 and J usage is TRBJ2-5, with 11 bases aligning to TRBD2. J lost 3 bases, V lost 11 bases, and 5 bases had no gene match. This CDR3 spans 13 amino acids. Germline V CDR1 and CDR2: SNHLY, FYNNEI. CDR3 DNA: TGTGCCGCAAAGGGACTAGCGGAAGAGACCCAGTACTTC. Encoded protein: CAAKGLAEETQYF.

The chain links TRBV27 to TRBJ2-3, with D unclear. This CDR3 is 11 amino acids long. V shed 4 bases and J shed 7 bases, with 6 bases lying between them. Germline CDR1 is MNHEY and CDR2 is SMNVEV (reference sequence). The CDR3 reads CASSSSHTQYF. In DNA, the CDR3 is TGTGCCAGCAGTTCGAGTCATACGCAGTATTTT.

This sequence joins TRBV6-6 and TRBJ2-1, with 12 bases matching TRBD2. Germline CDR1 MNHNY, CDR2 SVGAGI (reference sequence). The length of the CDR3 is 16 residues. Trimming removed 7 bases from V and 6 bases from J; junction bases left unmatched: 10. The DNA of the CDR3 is TGTGCCAGCACAAGACTAGCGGGAGTCTTGCGCAATGAGCAGTTCTTC. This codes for CASTRLAGVLRNEQFF.

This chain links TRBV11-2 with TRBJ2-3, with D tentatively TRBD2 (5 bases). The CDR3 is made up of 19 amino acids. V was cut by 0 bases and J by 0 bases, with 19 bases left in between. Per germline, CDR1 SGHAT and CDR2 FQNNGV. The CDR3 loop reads CASSLDTELAGLSTDTQYF. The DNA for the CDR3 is TGTGCCAGCAGCTTAGATACGGAATTGGCGGGCCTTAGCACAGATACGCAGTATTTT.

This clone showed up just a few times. The DNA for the CDR3 is TGTGCCAGCAGCAAATACAGGATGATGAACACTGAAGCTTTCTTT. Encoded protein: CASSKYRMMNTEAFF. The V and J genes are TRBV5-6 and TRBJ1-1; possibly TRBD1 for D (5 bases). The CDR3 is 15 residues long. Looked up from germline, CDR1 is SGHDT and CDR2 is YYEEEE. Deletions cut 4 bases from V and 0 bases from J, with 13 bases between.

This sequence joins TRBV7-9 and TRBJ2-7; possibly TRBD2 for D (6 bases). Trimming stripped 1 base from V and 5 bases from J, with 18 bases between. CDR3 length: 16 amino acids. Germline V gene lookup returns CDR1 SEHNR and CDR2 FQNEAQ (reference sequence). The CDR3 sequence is CASSLGTTGELNEQYF. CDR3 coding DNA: TGTGCCAGCAGCTTAGGGACTACGGGGGAACTGAACGAGCAGTACTTC.

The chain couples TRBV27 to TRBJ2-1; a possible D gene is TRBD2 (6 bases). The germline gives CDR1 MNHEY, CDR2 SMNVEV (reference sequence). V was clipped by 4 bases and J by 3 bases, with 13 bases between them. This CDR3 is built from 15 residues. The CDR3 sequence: CASSSRDGSYNEQFF. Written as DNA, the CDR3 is TGTGCCAGCAGTTCAAGGGACGGGAGCTACAATGAGCAGTTCTTC.

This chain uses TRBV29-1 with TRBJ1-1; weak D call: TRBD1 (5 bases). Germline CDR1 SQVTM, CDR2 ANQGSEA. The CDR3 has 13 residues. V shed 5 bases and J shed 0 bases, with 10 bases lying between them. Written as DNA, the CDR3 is TGCAGCGTTTTCCAGGGAATGAACACTGAAGCTTTCTTT. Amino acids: CSVFQGMNTEAFF. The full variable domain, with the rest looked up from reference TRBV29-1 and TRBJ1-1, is SAVISQKPSRDICQRGTSLTIQCQVDSQVTMMFWYRQQPGQSLTLIATANQGSEATYESGFVIDKFPISRPNLTFSTLTVSNMSPEDSSIYLCSVFQGMNTEAFFGQGTRLTVV.

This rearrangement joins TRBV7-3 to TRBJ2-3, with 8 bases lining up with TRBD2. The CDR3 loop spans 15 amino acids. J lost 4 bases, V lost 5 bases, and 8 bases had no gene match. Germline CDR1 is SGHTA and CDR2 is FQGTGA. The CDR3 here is CASSAFSGGSDTQYF. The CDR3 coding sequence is TGTGCCAGCAGCGCCTTTTCGGGAGGGTCAGATACGCAGTATTTT.

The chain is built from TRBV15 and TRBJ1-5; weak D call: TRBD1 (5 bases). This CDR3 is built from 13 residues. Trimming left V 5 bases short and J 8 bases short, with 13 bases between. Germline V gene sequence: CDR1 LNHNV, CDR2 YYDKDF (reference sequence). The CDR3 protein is CATSRGTPEPQHF. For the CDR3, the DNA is TGTGCCACCAGCCGAGGGACTCCGGAGCCCCAGCATTTT.

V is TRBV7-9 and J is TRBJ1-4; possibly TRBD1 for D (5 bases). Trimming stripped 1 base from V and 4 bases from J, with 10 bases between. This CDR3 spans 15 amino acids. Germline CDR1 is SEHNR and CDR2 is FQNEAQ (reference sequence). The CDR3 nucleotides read TGTGCCAGCAGCTTAGAGACAGCCGATAATGAAAAACTGTTTTTT. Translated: CASSLETADNEKLFF.

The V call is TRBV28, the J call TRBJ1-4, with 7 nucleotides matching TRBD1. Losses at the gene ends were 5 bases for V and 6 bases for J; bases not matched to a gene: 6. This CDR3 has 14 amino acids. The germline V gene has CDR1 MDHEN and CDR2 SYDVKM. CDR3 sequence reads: CASSLTTGDEKLFF. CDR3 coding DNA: TGTGCCAGCAGTCTCACCACAGGGGATGAAAAACTGTTTTTT.

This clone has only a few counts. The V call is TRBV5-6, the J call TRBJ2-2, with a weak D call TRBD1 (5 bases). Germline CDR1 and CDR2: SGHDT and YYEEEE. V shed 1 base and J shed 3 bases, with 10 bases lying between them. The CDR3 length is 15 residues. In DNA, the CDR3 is TGTGCCAGCAGCTTGCCCAGGGATGACACCGGGGAGCTGTTTTTT. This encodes CASSLPRDDTGELFF.

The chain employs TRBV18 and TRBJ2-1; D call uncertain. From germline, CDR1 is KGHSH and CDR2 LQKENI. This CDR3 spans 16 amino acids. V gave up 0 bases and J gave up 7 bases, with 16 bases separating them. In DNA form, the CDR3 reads TGTGCCAGCTCACCACCGGGCAGGCCCCGCGCTAATGAGCAGTTCTTC. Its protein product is CASSPPGRPRANEQFF.

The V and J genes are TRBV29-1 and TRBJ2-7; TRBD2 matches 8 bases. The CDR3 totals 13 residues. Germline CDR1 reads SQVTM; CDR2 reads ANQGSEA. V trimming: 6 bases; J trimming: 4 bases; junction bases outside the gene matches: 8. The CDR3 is CSVDSGAGYEQYF. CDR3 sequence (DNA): TGCAGCGTCGATAGCGGGGCGGGTTACGAGCAGTACTTC.